These T cell receptor beta chains were read from a single sample in a study of glioma-infiltrating T cells. In TCRdb, the multiplex PCR reads were re-called with MiXCR into one record per CDR3 protein. Among roughly 120,000 distinct CDR3 sequences, approximately 25% were seen once, and the ten largest hold over 12%. Sequencing was performed on glioma tissue, nonneoplastic brain tissue, or PBMCs (not recorded which). The source of these receptors is a human donor with low-grade glioma or glioblastoma, undergoing nonglioma brain surgery, or in good health (not recorded which). The CDR3 runs from the conserved cysteine through the conserved F or W. A D gene is named only where the DNA matches it firmly. Part of the rows lack a size; the others show once, few, many or a class for expanded clones.

v_call	d_call	clone_size	j_call	cdr3_nt	cdr3_aa
TRBV18	.	many	TRBJ2-1	TGTGCCAGCTCACCACCGGGGGGAAATGAGCAGTTCTTC	CASSPPGGNEQFF
TRBV7-8	TRBD1	many	TRBJ1-5	TGTGCCAGCAGCACCCGGGACAGGCACCAGCCCCAGCATTTT	CASSTRDRHQPQHF
TRBV15	.	many	TRBJ2-3	TGTGCCACCAGCAGATCCGATGGTAATACGCAGTATTTT	CATSRSDGNTQYF
TRBV7-2	.	.	TRBJ2-1	TGTGCCAGCAGCCACTCGCCCAATGAGCAGTTCTTC	CASSHSPNEQFF
TRBV29-1	.	.	TRBJ2-5	TGCAGCTTTGTACGGGTACGGAGGCAAGAGACCCAGTACTTC	CSFVRVRRQETQYF
TRBV19	TRBD2	few	TRBJ2-3	TGTGCCAGTAGTATAGTAACTAAACTAGCGGGAGGCACAGATACGCAGTATTTT	CASSIVTKLAGGTDTQYF
TRBV12-3/TRBV12-4	.	.	TRBJ1-2	TGTGCCAGCAGTTTAGCAGGGAACTATGGCTACACCTTC	CASSLAGNYGYTF
TRBV5-1	TRBD2	few	TRBJ2-3	TGCGCCAGCACCCCCCCAGGGGCTAGCGGGAGCTCTAGCACAGATACGCAGTATTTT	CASTPPGASGSSSTDTQYF
TRBV4-2	TRBD1	few	TRBJ2-7	TGTGCCAGCAGCCCGGGACAGGGGGCAGATCCCTACGAGCAGTACTTC	CASSPGQGADPYEQYF
TRBV19	TRBD1	.	TRBJ2-1	TGTGCCAGTAGTTCACAGGGGGGTCCTTGGGAGCAGTTCTTC	CASSSQGGPWEQFF
TRBV29-1	.	few	TRBJ2-5	TGCAGCGTTGAGTACGCCCCCTCGCGAGCGGGTCGAGAGACCCAGTACTTC	CSVEYAPSRAGRETQYF
TRBV3-1	TRBD2	.	TRBJ2-1	TGTGCCAGCATCCAAGTCTGGCGGGAGGGCCTCGATGAGCAGTTCTTC	CASIQVWREGLDEQFF
TRBV28	TRBD1	many	TRBJ1-2	TGTGCCAGCAGTTTCTGGACAGGGACCTATGGCTACACCTTC	CASSFWTGTYGYTF
TRBV7-9	.	many	TRBJ2-7	TGTGCCAGCAGCTCCAGGGGACACTCCTACGAGCAGTACTTC	CASSSRGHSYEQYF
TRBV7-2	TRBD2	many	TRBJ2-3	TGTGCCAGCAGCTTTGGGACTAGCGGACGCACTCATACGCAGTATTTT	CASSFGTSGRTHTQYF
TRBV4-3	.	few	TRBJ2-7	TGCGCCAGCAGCCAAGGGCGTGGCACCTACGAGCAGTACTTC	CASSQGRGTYEQYF
TRBV5-6	.	few	TRBJ2-1	TGTGCCAGCAGCTTGGAGGTTAGCGGTTCCTACAATGAGCAGTTCTTC	CASSLEVSGSYNEQFF
TRBV19	TRBD1	.	TRBJ1-3	TGTGCCAGTAGACCGGGACAGGAGGTGAACACCATATATTTT	CASRPGQEVNTIYF
TRBV11-2	.	few	TRBJ1-1	TGTGCCAGCAGCTTAGTTTTTCAAGGGACTGCTGAAGCTTTCTTT	CASSLVFQGTAEAFF
TRBV30	TRBD1	.	TRBJ2-5	TGTGCCTGGAGAGACAGGGGGATAGAGACCCAGTACTTC	CAWRDRGIETQYF
TRBV6-1	.	many	TRBJ2-1	TGTGCCAGTTTGCGGTCGAGCTCCTACAATGAGCAGTTCTTC	CASLRSSSYNEQFF
TRBV4-1	.	.	TRBJ1-2	TGCGCCAGCAGCCAAGTATCAGGGAACTATGGCTACACCTTC	CASSQVSGNYGYTF
TRBV28	.	many	TRBJ2-1	TGTGCCAGCAGATCGACAAGGACTATAGTCAATGAGCAGTTCTTC	CASRSTRTIVNEQFF
TRBV9	.	.	TRBJ2-3	TGTGCCAGCAGCCTTGACTTTCGCGCGCAGTATTTT	CASSLDFRAQYF
TRBV3-1	TRBD2	.	TRBJ2-7	TGTGCCAGCCCCCAGCCAGCTAGCGGGCACTCCTACGAGCAGTACTTC	CASPQPASGHSYEQYF
TRBV6-6	.	many	TRBJ2-1	TGTGCCAGCAGTTACTCCACGGACCTTCAAAGGTACAATGAGCAGTTCTTC	CASSYSTDLQRYNEQFF
TRBV12-3/TRBV12-4	.	.	TRBJ2-3	TGTGTCAGCAATCCCCGGGGAGGTACGCAGTATTTT	CVSNPRGGTQYF
TRBV29-1	TRBD1	few	TRBJ1-1	TGCAGCGGGACAGGGGGCGCGAGGACTGAAGCTTTCTTT	CSGTGGARTEAFF
TRBV7-2	TRBD1	many	TRBJ2-7	TGTGCCAGCAGCTTATTTGGGACAGGGACCTACGAGCAGTACTTC	CASSLFGTGTYEQYF
TRBV5-8	.	.	TRBJ2-1	TGTGCCAGCAGAACACGGTCCGTACTAGCAGCCCACAATGAGCAGTTCTTC	CASRTRSVLAAHNEQFF
TRBV12-3/TRBV12-4	.	few	TRBJ1-5	TGTGCCAGCAGTTTCGCACGTAATCAGCCCCAGCATTTT	CASSFARNQPQHF
TRBV7-7	.	many	TRBJ2-2	TGTGCTAGCAGCTTAAGGTCAGCCGTCGCGAACACCGGGGAGCTGTTTTTT	CASSLRSAVANTGELFF
TRBV10-3	.	many	TRBJ1-1	TGTGCCATCAGGCAGGAACTTTCGAACACTGAAGCTTTCTTT	CAIRQELSNTEAFF
TRBV7-6	TRBD2	many	TRBJ2-7	TGTGCCAGCAGCTTAGGGACTAGCGGGACCGCCTACGAGCAGTACTTC	CASSLGTSGTAYEQYF
TRBV6-1	.	many	TRBJ1-5	TGTGCCAGCAGTCCTACGGGCAATCAGCCCCAGCATTTT	CASSPTGNQPQHF
TRBV5-1	.	many	TRBJ1-4	TGCGCCAGCAGTGGGGACCGTGATGAAAAACTGTTTTTT	CASSGDRDEKLFF
TRBV20-1	TRBD2	.	TRBJ2-1	TGCAGTGCTAGTCCCACGACCGGGACTAGCTACAATGAGCAGTTCTTC	CSASPTTGTSYNEQFF
TRBV6-2/TRBV6-3	.	many	TRBJ2-7	TGTGCCAGCAGTTACTTTCCGGGAGCGGGCAACGAGCAGTACTTC	CASSYFPGAGNEQYF
TRBV7-9	.	many	TRBJ2-5	TGTGCCAGCAGCTTTGGACCCCAAGAGACCCAGTACTTC	CASSFGPQETQYF
TRBV6-6	.	many	TRBJ2-3	TGTGCCAGCAGTTACTCACGGGGCGTCAACACAGATACGCAGTATTTT	CASSYSRGVNTDTQYF
TRBV5-4	.	.	TRBJ1-6	TGTGCCAGCACCCCGGGGAGGAATTCACCCCTCCACTTT	CASTPGRNSPLHF
TRBV7-9	.	many	TRBJ1-1	TGTGCCAGCAGCTCGAGGGGGGTCAGAGACCTTAACACTGAAGCTTTCTTT	CASSSRGVRDLNTEAFF
TRBV7-9	.	many	TRBJ1-1	TGTGCCAGCAGCTTAGACTACATGACGCGAGCTTTCTTT	CASSLDYMTRAFF
TRBV11-3	TRBD1	.	TRBJ2-1	TGTGCCAGCAGCCGCGGCGGGACAGGGGGCGATGAGCAGTTCTTC	CASSRGGTGGDEQFF
TRBV6-1	.	many	TRBJ1-3	TGTGCCAGCAGTCCCTCCCGGCCAGGGTCTGGAAACACCATATATTTT	CASSPSRPGSGNTIYF
TRBV7-2	.	.	TRBJ2-1	TGTGCCAGCGCGCGGGATACGGAGCAGTTCTTC	CASARDTEQFF
TRBV20-1	TRBD2	many	TRBJ2-1	TGCAGTGCTAGAGATCAGGGAGGGACTTCGTACAATGAGCAGTTCTTC	CSARDQGGTSYNEQFF
TRBV6-1	.	many	TRBJ2-5	TGTGCCAGCAAACAGAGGGGTGTGGAGACCCAGTACTTC	CASKQRGVETQYF